Included here is one T cell receptor beta chain sequence, with context. The CDR3 consists of 14 residues. Germline CDR1 SGHDT, CDR2 YYEEEE. Trimming removed 5 bases from V and 1 base from J, with 13 bases in between. These data originate in a study of OX40 agonist ivuxolimab in advanced cancers. The protocol was immunoSEQ multiplex PCR, while the TCRdb copy is restricted to in-frame clones and leaves out a portion. The sample carries tens of thousands of clones, roughly four fifths recorded once. The sequence came from an adult with an advanced solid tumor such as melanoma, head and neck, liver or kidney cancer. The sequencing here drew on CD4+ or CD8+ T cells sorted from blood, taken in a trial of the OX40 agonist ivuxolimab. The chain recombines TRBV5-6 with TRBJ2-7; perhaps D is TRBD1 or TRBD2 (6 bases each). CDR3 in amino acids: CASREAGTSYEQYF. The CDR3 DNA reads TGTGCCAGCAGGGAGGCGGGGACATCCTACGAGCAGTACTTC. Full variable domain (outside the CDR3, taken from reference TRBV5-6 and TRBJ2-7): DAGVTQSPTHLIKTRGQQVTLRCSPKSGHDTVSWYQQALGQGPQFIFQYYEEEERQRGNFPDRFSGHQFPNYSSELNVNALLLGDSALYLCASREAGTSYEQYFGPGTRLTVT.